A selection of T cell receptor beta chains follows, all from one sample in a study of vaccination and CD4 T cells after COVID-19. TCRdb independently ran MiXCR on the PCR reads; one entry per CDR3 protein. The table includes some 14,000 distinct CDR3 sequences, approximately 40% detected once. For these TCRs, the target antigens are not known. Input material: CD4+ T cells from blood, cultured in vitro. The receptors were sampled from a human donor who had recovered from COVID-19. Each CDR3 is given with its conserved first and last residue.

v_call	j_call	cdr3_aa
TRBV30	TRBJ2-7	CAGTGEGSYEQYF
TRBV24-1	TRBJ2-2	CATSDPSGVKANTGELFF
TRBV20-1	TRBJ2-3	CSARSGSTDTQYF
TRBV28	TRBJ2-5	CASSSRRAGQETQYF
TRBV28	TRBJ1-4	CASSPDSRVLFF
TRBV10-3	TRBJ2-3	CAIRVGTSGSRDTQYF
TRBV20-1	TRBJ2-2	CSARGTSGRRRGYTGELFF
TRBV12-3/TRBV12-4	TRBJ1-6	CASSLATGAPLHF
TRBV20-1	TRBJ2-1	CSADGGVRSPYNEQFF
TRBV6-1	TRBJ1-5	CASSRQGDQPQHF
TRBV6-1	TRBJ1-1	CASKGVNTEAFF
TRBV2	TRBJ2-1	CASGVEGTIYNEQFF
TRBV7-2	TRBJ2-1	CASSRDRIDEQFF
TRBV11-2	TRBJ2-4	CASSVDFLAKNIQYF
TRBV5-1	TRBJ1-1	CASSLQGGMNTEAFF
TRBV21-1	TRBJ1-1	CASLTGSDLVNTEAFF
TRBV12-3/TRBV12-4	TRBJ2-7	CASSFSQGDEQYF
TRBV5-1	TRBJ2-7	CASRGTSGNYEQYF
TRBV10-3	TRBJ1-5	CAISGTGDQPQHF
TRBV28	TRBJ2-3	CASSPISDTQYF
TRBV20-1	TRBJ2-5	CSARDLSGTSYQETQYF
TRBV30	TRBJ1-5	CAWSAGGSQPQHF
TRBV18	TRBJ1-2	CASSLRQDGNYGYTF
TRBV6-1	TRBJ2-7	CASSEAQLAGVGEQYF
TRBV6-1	TRBJ2-2	CASRLRPLNTGELFF
TRBV15	TRBJ2-2	CATSGTGEARELFF
TRBV5-5	TRBJ1-5	CASSLVDSEPQHF
TRBV29-1	TRBJ1-5	CSVAQGFGNQPQHF
TRBV7-8	TRBJ2-5	CASSLDWAGATQYF
TRBV12-3/TRBV12-4	TRBJ1-5	CASSSGQGARNQPQHF
TRBV5-4	TRBJ2-1	CASSPRGGSHNEQFF
TRBV27	TRBJ2-2	CASSLSVAGVTGELFF
TRBV5-4	TRBJ2-5	CASSSSGHTLSQETQYF
TRBV7-9	TRBJ1-2	CASSLDFGGRGGYTF
TRBV12-3/TRBV12-4	TRBJ1-5	CASSRTGRNQPQHF
TRBV19	TRBJ1-5	CASSRTGEAPYSNQPQHF
TRBV20-1	TRBJ2-1	CSARRTIIPNEQFF
TRBV28	TRBJ2-2	CASSEPLAGGVTGELFF
TRBV20-1	TRBJ2-3	CRLTSGRGGTQYF
TRBV28	TRBJ1-6	CASRGLTGGSSPLHF
TRBV28	TRBJ1-6	CASSLASGGGSPLHF
TRBV12-3/TRBV12-4	TRBJ1-5	CASSLLSLVGGRSNQPQHF
TRBV11-2	TRBJ1-2	CASSSGQGYGYTF
TRBV6-4	TRBJ2-3	CASSDGRESDTQYF
TRBV10-3	TRBJ2-1	CAISESDGVGKLSLGEQFF